The 2 T cell receptor beta chains below were found in one sample sequenced in a study of T-cell reconstitution after alpha-beta-depleted transplantation in children (dated by TCRdb to 2016 to 2017). Read against the paper, the sample's treatment or condition label means: allogeneic hematopoietic cell transplantation with graft depleted of TCRalphabeta T cells and CD19 B cells. The library came from PCR. Data came from an Illumina HiSeq 2500. To normalize quantification of the TCRbeta repertoire, the TCR libraries were built with molecular barcoding that relied on unique molecular identifiers. TCRdb passed the public sequencing reads through fastp at Q25 and MiXCR, retaining productive beta sequences. CDR3 protein duplicates are merged, each entry listing the most common genes and DNA. The sample yields some 310,000 distinct CDR3 sequences; 20% to 30% were counted once. The ten largest clones add up to 9.5% to 13% of the sample.

Sequenced here: PBMCs, mostly from graft donor cells, sampled 180 days after TCRalphabeta/CD19-depleted stem cell transplant. These receptor sequences come from a male patient younger than 18 who had a stem cell transplant for acute lymphoblastic leukemia, so the T cells may come from the graft donor.

This clonotype was seen a few times. This sequence joins TRBV20-1 and TRBJ1-5, with 7 bases identical to TRBD1. The ends lost 3 bases at V and 1 base at J; junction bases unmatched: 3. The germline CDR1 and CDR2 sequences are DFQATT and SNEGSKA (reference sequence). There are 14 residues in the CDR3. In nucleotides, the CDR3 is TGCAGTGCTAGTGACAGGGCCAGCAATCAGCCCCAGCATTTT. It encodes CSASDRASNQPQHF.

CDR3 DNA sequence: TGCGCCAGCAGCCCGAGCCAGGGGGACTATGGCTACACCTTC. Encoded protein: CASSPSQGDYGYTF. The rearrangement uses TRBV4-1 and TRBJ1-2, with 7 bases lining up with TRBD1. The CDR3 length is 14 residues. J lost 3 bases, V lost 4 bases, and 5 bases had no gene match. Per germline, CDR1 MGHRA and CDR2 YSYEKL.